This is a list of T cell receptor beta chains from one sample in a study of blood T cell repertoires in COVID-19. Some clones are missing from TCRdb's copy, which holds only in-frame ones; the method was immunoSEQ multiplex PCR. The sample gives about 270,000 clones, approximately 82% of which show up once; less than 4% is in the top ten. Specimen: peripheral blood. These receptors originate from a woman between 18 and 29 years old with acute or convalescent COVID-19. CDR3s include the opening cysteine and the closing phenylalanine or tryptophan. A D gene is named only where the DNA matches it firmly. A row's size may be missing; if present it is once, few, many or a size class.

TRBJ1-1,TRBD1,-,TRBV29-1,CSVEETLTGAPSTEAFF,TGCAGCGTTGAAGAAACGTTGACAGGGGCTCCGAGCACTGAAGCTTTCTTT
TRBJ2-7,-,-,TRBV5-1,CASSLEGNEQYF,TGCGCCAGCAGCTTGGAGGGGAACGAGCAGTACTTC
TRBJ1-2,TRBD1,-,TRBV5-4,CASSRGGQISSHGYTF,TGTGCCAGCAGCCGAGGGGGACAGATCTCCTCTCATGGCTACACCTTC
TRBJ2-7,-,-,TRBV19,CASSMVAGAYEQYF,TGTGCCAGTAGTATGGTGGCAGGCGCCTACGAGCAGTACTTC
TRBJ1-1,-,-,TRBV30,CAWSVLEWEAFF,TGTGCCTGGAGTGTATTGGAGTGGGAAGCTTTCTTT
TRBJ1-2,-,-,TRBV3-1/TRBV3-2,CASSQAPGQSGYTF,TGTGCCAGCAGCCAAGCGCCGGGACAATCCGGCTACACCTTC
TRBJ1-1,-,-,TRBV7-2,CASSLISPPGTDTEAFF,TGTGCCAGCAGCTTAATTTCCCCACCGGGGACTGACACTGAAGCTTTCTTT
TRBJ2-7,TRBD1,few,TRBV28,CASRPPGQGYEQYF,TGTGCCAGCAGGCCGCCGGGACAGGGCTACGAGCAGTACTTC
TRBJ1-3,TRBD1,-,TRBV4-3,CASSLTALTGGSSGNTIYF,TGCGCCAGCAGCCTCACCGCATTGACAGGGGGCTCCTCTGGAAACACCATATATTTT
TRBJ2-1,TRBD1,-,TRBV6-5,CASSLHRGYNEQFF,TGTGCCAGCAGTCTCCACAGGGGCTACAATGAGCAGTTCTTC
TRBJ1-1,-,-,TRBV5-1,CASSDPGTEAFF,TGCGCCAGCAGCGACCCGGGAACTGAAGCTTTCTTT
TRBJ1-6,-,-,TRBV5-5,CASSRNGIQGDSPLHF,TGTGCCAGCAGCCGGAATGGGATACAGGGAGATTCACCCCTCCACTTT
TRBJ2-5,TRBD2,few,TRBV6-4,CASSAVAGSQETQYF,TGTGCCAGCAGCGCAGTAGCGGGAAGCCAAGAGACCCAGTACTTC
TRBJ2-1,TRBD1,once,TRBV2,CICGTGVYNEQFF,TGTATATGTGGGACAGGGGTCTACAATGAGCAGTTCTTC
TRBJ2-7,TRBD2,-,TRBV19,CASRPLGGSSYEQYF,TGTGCCAGTAGGCCCCTCGGGGGGAGCTCCTACGAGCAGTACTTC
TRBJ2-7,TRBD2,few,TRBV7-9,CASSLATSLGGREQYF,TGTGCCAGCAGCTTAGCTACATCTCTGGGGGGGAGAGAGCAGTACTTC
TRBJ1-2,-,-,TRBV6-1,CASSEGPTVYGYTF,TGTGCCAGCAGTGAAGGTCCGACAGTTTATGGCTACACCTTC
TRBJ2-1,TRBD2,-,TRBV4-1,CASSQEAPWRAGGLGEQFF,TGCGCCAGCAGCCAAGAGGCTCCTTGGCGAGCGGGAGGGCTAGGTGAGCAGTTCTTC
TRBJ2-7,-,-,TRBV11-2,CASTPTRSSYEQYF,TGTGCCAGCACCCCGACCCGGAGCTCCTACGAGCAGTACTTC
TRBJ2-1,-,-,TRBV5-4,CASSFLEVALYNEQFF,TGTGCCAGCAGCTTTCTTGAGGTAGCTCTCTACAATGAGCAGTTCTTC
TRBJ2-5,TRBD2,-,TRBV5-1,CASRTGTSGAQYF,TGCGCCAGCAGAACCGGGACTAGCGGGGCCCAGTACTTC
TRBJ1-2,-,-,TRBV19,CASRILASYGYTF,TGTGCCAGTCGGATCCTCGCTAGCTATGGCTACACCTTC
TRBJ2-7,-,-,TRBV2,CASSDPNQGRLSYEQYF,TGTGCCAGCAGTGACCCCAATCAGGGGCGACTCTCCTACGAGCAGTACTTC